The sample holds many counts of the clone carrying this T cell receptor (beta chain). Its antigen is not identified. TCRdb fed the RT-PCR reads into MiXCR, producing one record per CDR3 protein. The sample gives more than 250,000 distinct CDR3 sequences, just over 20% of which show up once; roughly a tenth is in the top ten. This entry comes from a study of response to subunit inactivated influenza vaccine. V lost 1 base and J lost 1, with 10 bases in between. The CDR3 extends over 14 amino acids. CDR1 is DFQATT, CDR2 SNEGSKA, per germline (reference sequence). Study observations and caveats: Few new T cells, the authors suggested, are recruited by each seasonal influenza vaccination.

This chain links TRBV20-1 with TRBJ1-1; D not certain. The input for sequencing was PBMCs from blood, taken 21 months after vaccination. The TCR originated in a man between 50 and 75 years old who received an inactivated influenza vaccine. The CDR3: CSARVVDGNTEAFF. Written as DNA, the CDR3 is TGCAGTGCTAGAGTAGTCGACGGGAACACTGAAGCTTTCTTT.